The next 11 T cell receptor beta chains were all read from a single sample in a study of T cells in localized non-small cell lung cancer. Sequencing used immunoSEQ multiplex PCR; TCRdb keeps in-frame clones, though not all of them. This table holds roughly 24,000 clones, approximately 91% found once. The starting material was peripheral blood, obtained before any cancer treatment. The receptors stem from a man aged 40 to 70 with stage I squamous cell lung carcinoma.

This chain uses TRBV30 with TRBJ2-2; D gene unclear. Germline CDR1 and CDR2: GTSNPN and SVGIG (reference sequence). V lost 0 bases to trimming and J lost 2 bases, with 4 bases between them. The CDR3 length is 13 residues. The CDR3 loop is CAWSVVNTGELFF. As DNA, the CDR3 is TGTGCCTGGAGTGTGGTAAACACCGGGGAGCTGTTTTTT.

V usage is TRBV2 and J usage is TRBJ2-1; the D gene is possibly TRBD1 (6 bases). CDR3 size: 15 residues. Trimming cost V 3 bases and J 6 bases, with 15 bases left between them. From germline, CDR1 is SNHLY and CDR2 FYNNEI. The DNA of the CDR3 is TGTGCCAGCAGTGATATTTTTGGGGGCACCAATGAGCAGTTCTTC. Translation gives CASSDIFGGTNEQFF.

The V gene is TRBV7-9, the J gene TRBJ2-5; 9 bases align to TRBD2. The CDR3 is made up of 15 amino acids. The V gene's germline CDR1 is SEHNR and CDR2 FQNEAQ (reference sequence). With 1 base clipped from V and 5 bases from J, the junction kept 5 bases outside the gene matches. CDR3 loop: CASSLVGSGGETQYF. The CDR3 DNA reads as TGTGCCAGCAGCTTAGTGGGTAGCGGGGGTGAGACCCAGTACTTC.

The CDR3 here is CASSKWDRSGQPQHF. The CDR3 DNA is TGTGCCAGTAGTAAGTGGGATAGAAGTGGTCAGCCCCAGCATTTT. This chain connects TRBV19 to TRBJ1-5, with no clear D. Germline CDR1 reads LNHDA; CDR2 reads SQIVND (reference sequence). This CDR3 is built from 15 residues. The V end was cut by 4 bases, the J end by 6 bases, with 16 bases between.

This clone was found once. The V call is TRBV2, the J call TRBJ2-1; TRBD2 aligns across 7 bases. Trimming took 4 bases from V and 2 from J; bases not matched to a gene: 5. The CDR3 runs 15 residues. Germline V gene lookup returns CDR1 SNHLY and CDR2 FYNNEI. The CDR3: CASSGGGVAYNEQFF. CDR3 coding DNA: TGTGCCAGCAGTGGTGGGGGGGTAGCCTACAATGAGCAGTTCTTC.

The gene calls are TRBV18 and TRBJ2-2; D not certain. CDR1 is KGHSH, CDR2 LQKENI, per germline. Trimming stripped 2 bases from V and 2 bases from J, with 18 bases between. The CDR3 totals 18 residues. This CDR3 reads CASSPYQELSSNTGELFF. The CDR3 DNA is TGTGCCAGCTCACCATATCAGGAACTTTCCTCCAACACCGGGGAGCTGTTTTTT. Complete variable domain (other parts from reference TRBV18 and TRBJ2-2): NAGVMQNPRHLVRRRGQEARLRCSPMKGHSHVYWYRQLPEEGLKFMVYLQKENIIDESGMPKERFSAEFPKEGPSILRIQQVVRGDSAAYFCASSPYQELSSNTGELFFGEGSRLTVL.

CDR3 nucleotide sequence: TGTGCCAGCACCCCCGGGACAGGGGACCCAGATACGCAGTATTTT. Translating it yields CASTPGTGDPDTQYF. The rearrangement uses TRBV18 and TRBJ2-3; 10 nucleotides agree with TRBD1. The CDR3 sequence is 15 residues long. With V trimmed by 8 bases and J by 4 bases, 9 bases remained unmatched. The V gene's germline CDR1 is KGHSH and CDR2 LQKENI.

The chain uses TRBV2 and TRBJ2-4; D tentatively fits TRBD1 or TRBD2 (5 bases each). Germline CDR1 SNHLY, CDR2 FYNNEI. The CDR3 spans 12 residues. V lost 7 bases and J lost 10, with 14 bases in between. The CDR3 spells CASKPGPGIQYF. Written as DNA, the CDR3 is TGTGCCAGCAAACCGGGGCCTGGGATTCAGTACTTC.

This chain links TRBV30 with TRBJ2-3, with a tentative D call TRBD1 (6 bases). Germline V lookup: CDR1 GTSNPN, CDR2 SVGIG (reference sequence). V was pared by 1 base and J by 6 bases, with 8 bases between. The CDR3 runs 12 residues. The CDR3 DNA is TGTGCCTGGAGTGGGGGGCGGGATACGCAGTATTTT. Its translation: CAWSGGRDTQYF. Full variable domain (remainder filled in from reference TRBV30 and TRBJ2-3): SQTIHQWPATLVQPVGSPLSLECTVEGTSNPNLYWYRQAAGRGLQLLFYSVGIGQISSEVPQNLSASRPQDRQFILSSKKLLLSDSGFYLCAWSGGRDTQYFGPGTRLTVL.

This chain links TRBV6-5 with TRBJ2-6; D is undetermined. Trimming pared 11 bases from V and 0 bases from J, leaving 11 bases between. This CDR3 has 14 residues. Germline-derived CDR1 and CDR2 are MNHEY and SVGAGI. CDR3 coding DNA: TGTGCCCGCGATTTGGGCTCTGGGGCCAACGTCCTGACTTTC. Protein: CARDLGSGANVLTF.

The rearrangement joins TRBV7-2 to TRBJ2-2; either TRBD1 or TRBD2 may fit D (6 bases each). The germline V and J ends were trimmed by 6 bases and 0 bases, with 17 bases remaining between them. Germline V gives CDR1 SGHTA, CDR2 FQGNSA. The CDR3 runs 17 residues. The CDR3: CASSHTFRGPNTGELFF. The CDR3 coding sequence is TGTGCCAGCAGTCACACCTTTCGGGGGCCGAACACCGGGGAGCTGTTTTTT.